This passage covers 7 T cell receptor beta chains from one sample sequenced in a study of blood T cell repertoires in COVID-19. TCRdb's table, derived via immunoSEQ multiplex PCR, lists solely in-frame clones and lacks some. The table has about 360,000 clones, more than 70% seen once. Sample: PBMCs or T cells enriched from blood (not recorded which). The receptors shown here come from a man between 40 and 49 years old in a cohort exposed to, infected with or recovered from COVID-19 (not recorded which).

Notes on this clone: The sample contains more than one DNA sequence encoding this CDR3. The chain joins TRBV5-4 to TRBJ2-7; TRBD1 matches at 7 bases. J gave up 6 bases and V 2 bases, and 5 bases lay outside the gene matches. CDR1 and CDR2 from the germline V gene are SGHNT and YYREEE (reference sequence). The CDR3 length is 13 residues. CDR3 protein: CASSLYRGGEQYF. Here the CDR3 DNA reads TGTGCCAGCAGCTTATACAGGGGTGGCGAGCAGTACTTC.

The table lists this clone with a count of one. The chain is built from TRBV7-9 and TRBJ1-2; D ambiguous. Germline CDR1 is SEHNR and CDR2 is FQNEAQ (reference sequence). This CDR3 region has 13 residues. Trimming cost V 1 base and J 6 bases, with 9 bases left between them. The CDR3 DNA follows: TGTGCCAGCAGCTTAGGAGGGCCTGATGGCTACACCTTC. As protein: CASSLGGPDGYTF.

V usage is TRBV6-5 and J usage is TRBJ1-5; 7 nucleotides match TRBD1. The CDR3 covers 15 residues. CDR1 MNHEY and CDR2 SVGAGI come from the germline V gene. Trimming took 6 bases from V and 0 from J; bases not matched to a gene: 5. The CDR3 DNA reads as TGTGCCAGCAGCCAGGGGGAGGTTAGCAATCAGCCCCAGCATTTT. Translation gives CASSQGEVSNQPQHF.

In DNA form, the CDR3 reads TGTGCCACCGGACAGCGGAGCAATCAGCCCCAGCATTTT. It is translated as CATGQRSNQPQHF. The chain carries TRBV2 and TRBJ1-5, with a possible D match to TRBD1 (6 bases). Looked up from germline, CDR1 is SNHLY and CDR2 is FYNNEI. The CDR3 covers 13 residues. V was trimmed by 10 bases and J by 1 base, leaving 11 bases between them.

The chain carries TRBV2 and TRBJ2-1; perhaps TRBD2 as D (5 bases). Trimming removed 3 bases from V and 7 bases from J, with 16 bases in between. CDR1 and CDR2 (germline): SNHLY, FYNNEI. The CDR3 is 15 residues long. The CDR3 protein is CASSENGGSQNEQFF. The CDR3 nucleotides read TGTGCCAGCAGTGAGAACGGTGGGAGTCAGAATGAGCAGTTCTTC.

The chain couples TRBV6-2 or TRBV6-3 to TRBJ1-5; 9 bases line up with TRBD1. In germline, CDR1 is MNHEY, CDR2 SVGEGT. The CDR3 extends over 18 amino acids. V trimming: 5 bases; J trimming: 5 bases; junction bases outside the gene matches: 16. CDR3 loop: CASSKPGQGVGDDQPQHF. DNA of the CDR3: TGTGCCAGCAGTAAACCGGGACAGGGAGTCGGGGATGATCAGCCCCAGCATTTT.

This sequence joins TRBV5-1 and TRBJ1-6; D call uncertain. The V end lost 0 bases, the J end lost 10 bases, and 14 bases lay between the germline ends. The CDR3 consists of 15 residues. Germline V gene sequence: CDR1 SGHRS, CDR2 YFSETQ. CDR3 protein: CASSLATAGGSPLHF. In nucleotides, the CDR3 is TGCGCCAGCAGCTTGGCCACCGCAGGTGGCTCACCCCTCCACTTT.